The TCR beta chain under discussion was sequenced for a study of regulatory T cells in long-lasting Graves disease. Findings of the study overall: TRBV28, TRBJ1-2 and TRBJ2-5 emerged as the favored segments in persistent disease. Those with persistent disease had in common more public clonotypes (about 3,000) than new patients (about 970).

This clonotype was observed a few times. Its matching antigen is unknown. Time point meaning: newly diagnosed GD, antithyroid drugs for less than 3 months. The TCR library used RNA extracted from PBMCs. This CDR3 is 14 amino acids long. With 5 bases removed from V and 3 bases from J, the gap between germline ends came to 17 bases. The germline V gene has CDR1 DFQATT and CDR2 SNEGSKA (reference sequence). Through Arm-PCR of CDR3 regions and iRepertoire HTBI primers, TCR beta libraries were built. One entry per CDR3 protein, called by TCRdb with MiXCR from the multiplex PCR reads. The sample yields 350,000 to 550,000 distinct CDR3 sequences, about 15% seen once. These data also featured in a second study, about T cells in Graves' hyperthyroidism and ophthalmopathy.

The receptor's source is a woman in her twenties or thirties with Graves disease. Sequenced material: peripheral blood mononuclear cells (PBMCs), taken at new diagnosis, from a patient treated with antithyroid drugs. The chain carries TRBV20-1 and TRBJ2-7, with D perhaps TRBD2 (5 bases). The CDR3 spells CSAGGTETSYEQYF. The CDR3 region has the DNA TGCAGTGCTGGAGGAACTGAGACGAGCTACGAGCAGTACTTC.